The following is a TCR beta chain sequence with its context. Its cognate antigen is unknown. 5'RACE with constant-segment primers built TCRalpha and TCRbeta cDNA libraries with UMIs. TCRdb independently ran MiXCR on the 5' RACE reads; one entry per CDR3 protein. This sample has about 400,000 distinct CDR3 sequences, with more than 20% found just once. The sample originates from a study of T-cell memory formation after mild COVID-19. On the study more broadly: TCR clusters largely stayed donor specific.

Findings and limits, study-wide: CD4+ contracting clones were mainly CM and EM; CD8+ ones, EMRA. A balance of CD4 and CD8 characterized clones contracting day 15 to 85, whereas later expanders leaned CD4+.

Germline CDR1 and CDR2: ENHRY and SYGVKD. V was shortened by 5 bases and J by 7 bases, with 6 bases between the two germline ends. The CDR3 is 11 residues long. The sequenced material came from PBMCs or a T cell subset sorted from them (not recorded which). The sequence derives from an adult woman who had mild COVID-19 (a few samples of this study predate the infection). Cell type and time point are not known. The chain links TRBV10-3 to TRBJ2-1; D remains unclear. CDR3 DNA sequence: TGTGCCATCAGTAGTCCTAATGAGCAGTTCTTC. This sequence encodes CAISSPNEQFF.